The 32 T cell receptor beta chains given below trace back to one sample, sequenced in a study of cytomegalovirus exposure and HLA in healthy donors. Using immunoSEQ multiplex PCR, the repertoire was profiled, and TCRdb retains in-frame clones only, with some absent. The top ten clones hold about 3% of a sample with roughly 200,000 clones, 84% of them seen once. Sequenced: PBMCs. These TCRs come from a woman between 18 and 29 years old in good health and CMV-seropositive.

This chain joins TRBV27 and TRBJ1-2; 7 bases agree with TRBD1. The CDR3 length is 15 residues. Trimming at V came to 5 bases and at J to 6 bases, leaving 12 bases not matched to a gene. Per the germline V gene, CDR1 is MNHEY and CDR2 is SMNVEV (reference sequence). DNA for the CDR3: TGTGCCAGCAGTCTGGCGGCAGGGGGTGTAAATGGCTACACCTTC. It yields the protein CASSLAAGGVNGYTF.

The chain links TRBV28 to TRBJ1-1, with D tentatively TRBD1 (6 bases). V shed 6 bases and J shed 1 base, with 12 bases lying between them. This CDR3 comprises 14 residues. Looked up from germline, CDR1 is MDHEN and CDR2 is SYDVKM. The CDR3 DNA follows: TGTGCCAGCAGCCCCGGGACACAGAACACTGAAGCTTTCTTT. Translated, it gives CASSPGTQNTEAFF.

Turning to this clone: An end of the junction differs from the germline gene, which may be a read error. Written as DNA, the CDR3 is TGTGCCAGCTCTCCACAGGGAAGGAGGTACAATCAGCCCCAGCATTTT. This codes for CASSPQGRRYNQPQHF. The chain uses TRBV18 and TRBJ1-5; a weak D match, TRBD1 (6 bases). The CDR3 is 16 residues long. The germline gives CDR1 KGHSH, CDR2 LQKENI.

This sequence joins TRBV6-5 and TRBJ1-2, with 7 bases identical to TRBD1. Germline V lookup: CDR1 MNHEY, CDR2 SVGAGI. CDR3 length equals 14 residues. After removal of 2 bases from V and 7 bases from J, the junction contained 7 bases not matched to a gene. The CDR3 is CASSYLKGAGGYTF. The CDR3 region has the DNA TGTGCCAGCAGTTACCTTAAGGGGGCCGGTGGCTACACCTTC.

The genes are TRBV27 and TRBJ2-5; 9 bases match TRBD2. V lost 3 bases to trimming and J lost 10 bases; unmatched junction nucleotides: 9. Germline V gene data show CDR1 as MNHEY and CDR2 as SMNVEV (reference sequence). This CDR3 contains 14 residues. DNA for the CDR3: TGTGCCAGCAGTTTTAGCGGGGGCGGGGGGGACCAGTACTTC. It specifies CASSFSGGGGDQYF.

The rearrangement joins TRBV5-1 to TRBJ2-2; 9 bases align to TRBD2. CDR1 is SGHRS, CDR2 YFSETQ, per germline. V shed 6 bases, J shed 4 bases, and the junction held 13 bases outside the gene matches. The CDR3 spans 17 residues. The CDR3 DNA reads TGCGCCAGCACCCTCATTAGCGGGGGAACACTCACCGGGGAGCTGTTTTTT. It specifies CASTLISGGTLTGELFF.

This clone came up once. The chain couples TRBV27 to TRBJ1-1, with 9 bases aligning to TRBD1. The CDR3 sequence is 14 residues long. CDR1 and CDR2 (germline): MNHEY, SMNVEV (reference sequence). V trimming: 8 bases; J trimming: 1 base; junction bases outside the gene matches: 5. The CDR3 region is CASGTGMGNTEAFF. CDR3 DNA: TGTGCCAGCGGGACAGGGATGGGGAACACTGAAGCTTTCTTT.

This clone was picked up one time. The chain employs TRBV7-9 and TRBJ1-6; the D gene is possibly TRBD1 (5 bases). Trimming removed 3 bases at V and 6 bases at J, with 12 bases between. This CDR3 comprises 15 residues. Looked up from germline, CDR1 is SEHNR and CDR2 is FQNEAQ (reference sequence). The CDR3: CASSFSGRGNSPLHF. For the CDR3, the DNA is TGTGCCAGCAGCTTTTCAGGGAGGGGTAATTCACCCCTCCACTTT. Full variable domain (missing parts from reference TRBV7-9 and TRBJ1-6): DTGVSQNPRHKITKRGQNVTFRCDPISEHNRLYWYRQTLGQGPEFLTYFQNEAQLEKSRLLSDRFSAERPKGSFSTLEIQRTEQGDSAMYLCASSFSGRGNSPLHFGNGTRLTVT.

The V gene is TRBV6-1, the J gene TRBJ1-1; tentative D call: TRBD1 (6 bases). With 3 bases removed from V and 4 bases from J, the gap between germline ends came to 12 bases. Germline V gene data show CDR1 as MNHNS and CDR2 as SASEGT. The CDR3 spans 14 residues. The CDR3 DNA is TGTGCCAGCAGTGAGCCACAGGGCGGCACTGAAGCTTTCTTT. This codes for CASSEPQGGTEAFF.

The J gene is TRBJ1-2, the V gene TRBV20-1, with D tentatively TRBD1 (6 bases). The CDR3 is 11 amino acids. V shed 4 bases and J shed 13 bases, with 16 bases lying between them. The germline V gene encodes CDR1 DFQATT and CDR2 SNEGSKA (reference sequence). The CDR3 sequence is CSAKAGTRRTF. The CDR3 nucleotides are TGCAGTGCTAAAGCCGGGACACGGCGCACCTTC.

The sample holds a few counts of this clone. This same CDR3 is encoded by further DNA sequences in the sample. CDR3 protein: CAISDSSYEQYF. The CDR3 DNA is TGTGCCATCAGTGATTCGTCCTACGAGCAGTACTTC. The chain links TRBV10-3 to TRBJ2-7, with D unclear. The V end lost 3 bases, the J end lost 1 base, and 4 bases lay between the germline ends. CDR1 and CDR2 from the germline V gene are ENHRY and SYGVKD. The CDR3 covers 12 residues.

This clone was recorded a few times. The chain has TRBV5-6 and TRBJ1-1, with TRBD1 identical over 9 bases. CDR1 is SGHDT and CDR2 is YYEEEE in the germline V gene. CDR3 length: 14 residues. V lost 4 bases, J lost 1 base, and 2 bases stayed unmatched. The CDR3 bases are TGTGCCAGCAGCATGGGACAGGGGAACACTGAAGCTTTCTTT. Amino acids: CASSMGQGNTEAFF.

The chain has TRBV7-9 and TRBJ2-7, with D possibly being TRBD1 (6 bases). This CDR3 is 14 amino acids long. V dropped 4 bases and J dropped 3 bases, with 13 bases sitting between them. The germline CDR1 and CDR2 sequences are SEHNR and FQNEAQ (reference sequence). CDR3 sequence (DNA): TGTGCCAGCAGCTCGTGGACAGCATACTACGAGCAGTACTTC. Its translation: CASSSWTAYYEQYF. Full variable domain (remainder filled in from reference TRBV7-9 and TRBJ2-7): DTGVSQNPRHKITKRGQNVTFRCDPISEHNRLYWYRQTLGQGPEFLTYFQNEAQLEKSRLLSDRFSAERPKGSFSTLEIQRTEQGDSAMYLCASSSWTAYYEQYFGPGTRLTVT.

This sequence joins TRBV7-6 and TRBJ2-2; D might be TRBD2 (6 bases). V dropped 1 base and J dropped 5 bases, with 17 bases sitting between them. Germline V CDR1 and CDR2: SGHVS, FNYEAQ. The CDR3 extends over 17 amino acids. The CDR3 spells CASSLESWRARTGELFF. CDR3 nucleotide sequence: TGTGCCAGCAGCTTAGAATCATGGAGGGCAAGGACCGGGGAGCTGTTTTTT.

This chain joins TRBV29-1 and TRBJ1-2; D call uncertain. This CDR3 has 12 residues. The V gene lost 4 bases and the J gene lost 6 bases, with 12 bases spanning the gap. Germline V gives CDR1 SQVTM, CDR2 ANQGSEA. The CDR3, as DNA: TGCAGCGTTGTAGTTCTGGGCGATGGCTACACCTTC. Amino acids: CSVVVLGDGYTF.

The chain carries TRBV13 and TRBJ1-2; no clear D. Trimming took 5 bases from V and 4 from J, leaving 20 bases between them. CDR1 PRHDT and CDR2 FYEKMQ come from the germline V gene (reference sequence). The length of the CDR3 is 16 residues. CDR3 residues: CASSPMEASGGYGYTF. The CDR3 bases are TGTGCCAGCAGCCCGATGGAGGCCTCTGGTGGCTATGGCTACACCTTC.

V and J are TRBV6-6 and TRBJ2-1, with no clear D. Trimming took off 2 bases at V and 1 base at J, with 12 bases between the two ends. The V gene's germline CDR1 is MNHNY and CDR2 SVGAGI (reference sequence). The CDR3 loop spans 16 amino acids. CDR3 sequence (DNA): TGTGCCAGCAGTTACAGGCAGGCGTCTTCCTACAATGAGCAGTTCTTC. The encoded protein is CASSYRQASSYNEQFF.

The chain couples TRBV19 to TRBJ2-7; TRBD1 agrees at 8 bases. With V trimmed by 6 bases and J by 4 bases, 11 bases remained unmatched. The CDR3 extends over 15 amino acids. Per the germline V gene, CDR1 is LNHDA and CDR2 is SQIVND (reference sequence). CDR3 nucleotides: TGTGCCAGTAGGGGACCTTTGGGACAGGATTACGAGCAGTACTTC. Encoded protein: CASRGPLGQDYEQYF.

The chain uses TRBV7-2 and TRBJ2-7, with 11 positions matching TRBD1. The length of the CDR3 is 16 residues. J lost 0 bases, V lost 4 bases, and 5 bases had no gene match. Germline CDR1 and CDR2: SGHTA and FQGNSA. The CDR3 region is CASSSRGTGGSYEQYF. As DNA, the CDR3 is TGTGCCAGCAGCTCCAGGGGGACAGGGGGCTCCTACGAGCAGTACTTC.

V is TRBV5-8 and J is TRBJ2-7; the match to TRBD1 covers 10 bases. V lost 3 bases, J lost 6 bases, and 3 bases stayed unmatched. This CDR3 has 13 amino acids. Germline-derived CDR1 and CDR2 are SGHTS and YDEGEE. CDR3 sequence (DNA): TGTGCCAGCAGCTGGACAGGGGGGTTCGAGCAGTACTTC. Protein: CASSWTGGFEQYF.

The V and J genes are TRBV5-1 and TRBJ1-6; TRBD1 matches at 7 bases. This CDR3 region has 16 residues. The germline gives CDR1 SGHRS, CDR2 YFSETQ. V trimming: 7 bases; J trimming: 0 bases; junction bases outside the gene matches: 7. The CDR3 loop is CASGPGQTSYNSPLHF. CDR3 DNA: TGCGCCAGCGGACCGGGACAGACCTCCTATAATTCACCCCTCCACTTT.

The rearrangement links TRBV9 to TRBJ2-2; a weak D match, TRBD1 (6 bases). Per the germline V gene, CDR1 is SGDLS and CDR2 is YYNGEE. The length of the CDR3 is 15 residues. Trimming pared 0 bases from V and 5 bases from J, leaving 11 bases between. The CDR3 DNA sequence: TGTGCCAGCAGCGTAGGATGGCAGGGGACCGGGGAGCTGTTTTTT. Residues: CASSVGWQGTGELFF.

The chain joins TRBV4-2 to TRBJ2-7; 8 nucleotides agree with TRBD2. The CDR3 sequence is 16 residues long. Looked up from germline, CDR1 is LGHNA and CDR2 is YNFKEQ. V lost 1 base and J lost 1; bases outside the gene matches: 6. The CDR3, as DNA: TGTGCCAGCAGCCAAGCTTCGGCTAGCGGGTCCTACGAGCAGTACTTC. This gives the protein CASSQASASGSYEQYF.

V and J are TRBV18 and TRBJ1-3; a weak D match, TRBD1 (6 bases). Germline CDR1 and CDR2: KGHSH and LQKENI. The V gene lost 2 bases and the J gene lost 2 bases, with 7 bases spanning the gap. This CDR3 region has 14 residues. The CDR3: CASSPKGAGNTIYF. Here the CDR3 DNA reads TGTGCCAGCTCACCAAAGGGGGCTGGAAACACCATATATTTT.

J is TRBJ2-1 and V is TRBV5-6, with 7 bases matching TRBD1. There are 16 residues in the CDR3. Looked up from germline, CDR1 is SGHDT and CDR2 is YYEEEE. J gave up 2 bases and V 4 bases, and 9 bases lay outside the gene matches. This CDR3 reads CASSRGGRTAYNEQFF. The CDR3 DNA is TGTGCCAGCAGCCGAGGGGGCAGGACAGCCTACAATGAGCAGTTCTTC.

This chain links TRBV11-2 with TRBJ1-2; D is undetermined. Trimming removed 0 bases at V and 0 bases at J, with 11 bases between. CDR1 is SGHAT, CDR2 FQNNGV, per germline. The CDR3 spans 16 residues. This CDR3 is CASSLEPANPNYGYTF. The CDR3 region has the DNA TGTGCCAGCAGCTTAGAGCCAGCGAACCCTAACTATGGCTACACCTTC.

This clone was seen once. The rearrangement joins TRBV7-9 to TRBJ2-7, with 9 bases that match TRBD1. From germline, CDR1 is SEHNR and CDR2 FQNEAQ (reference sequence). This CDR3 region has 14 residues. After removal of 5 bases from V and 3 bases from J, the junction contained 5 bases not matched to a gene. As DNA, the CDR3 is TGTGCCAGCAGCAAAAGACAGGGGGACTACGAGCAGTACTTC. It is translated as CASSKRQGDYEQYF. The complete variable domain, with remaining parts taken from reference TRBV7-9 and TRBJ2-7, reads DTGVSQNPRHKITKRGQNVTFRCDPISEHNRLYWYRQTLGQGPEFLTYFQNEAQLEKSRLLSDRFSAERPKGSFSTLEIQRTEQGDSAMYLCASSKRQGDYEQYFGPGTRLTVT.

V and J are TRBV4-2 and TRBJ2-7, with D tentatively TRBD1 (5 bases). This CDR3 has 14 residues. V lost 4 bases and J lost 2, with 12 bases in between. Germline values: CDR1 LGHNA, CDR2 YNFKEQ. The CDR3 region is CASSPRGLTYEQYF. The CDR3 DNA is TGTGCCAGCAGCCCAAGGGGCTTAACCTACGAGCAGTACTTC.

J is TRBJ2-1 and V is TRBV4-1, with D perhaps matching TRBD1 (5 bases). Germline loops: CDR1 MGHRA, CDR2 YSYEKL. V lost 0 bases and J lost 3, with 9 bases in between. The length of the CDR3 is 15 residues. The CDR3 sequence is CASSQDRAGYNEQFF. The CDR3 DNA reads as TGCGCCAGCAGCCAAGACAGGGCCGGCTACAATGAGCAGTTCTTC.

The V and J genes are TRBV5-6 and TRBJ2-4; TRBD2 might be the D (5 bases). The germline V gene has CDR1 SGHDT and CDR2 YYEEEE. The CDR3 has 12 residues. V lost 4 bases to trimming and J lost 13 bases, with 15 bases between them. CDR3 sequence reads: CASSTERAAQYF. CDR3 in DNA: TGTGCCAGCAGCACAGAGAGGGCGGCACAGTACTTC.

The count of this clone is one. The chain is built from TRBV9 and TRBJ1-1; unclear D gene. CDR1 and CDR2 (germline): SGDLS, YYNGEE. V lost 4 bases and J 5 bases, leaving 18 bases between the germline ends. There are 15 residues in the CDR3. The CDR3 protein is CASSPSKGGGTEAFF. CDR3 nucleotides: TGTGCCAGCAGCCCGAGTAAGGGAGGAGGGACTGAAGCTTTCTTT.

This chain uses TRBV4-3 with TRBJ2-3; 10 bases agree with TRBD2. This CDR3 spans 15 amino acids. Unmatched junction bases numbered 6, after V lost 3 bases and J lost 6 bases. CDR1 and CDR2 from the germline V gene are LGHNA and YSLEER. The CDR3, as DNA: TGCGCCAGCAGCCAGTCTAGCGGGGGAGGGGATACGCAGTATTTT. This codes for CASSQSSGGGDTQYF.